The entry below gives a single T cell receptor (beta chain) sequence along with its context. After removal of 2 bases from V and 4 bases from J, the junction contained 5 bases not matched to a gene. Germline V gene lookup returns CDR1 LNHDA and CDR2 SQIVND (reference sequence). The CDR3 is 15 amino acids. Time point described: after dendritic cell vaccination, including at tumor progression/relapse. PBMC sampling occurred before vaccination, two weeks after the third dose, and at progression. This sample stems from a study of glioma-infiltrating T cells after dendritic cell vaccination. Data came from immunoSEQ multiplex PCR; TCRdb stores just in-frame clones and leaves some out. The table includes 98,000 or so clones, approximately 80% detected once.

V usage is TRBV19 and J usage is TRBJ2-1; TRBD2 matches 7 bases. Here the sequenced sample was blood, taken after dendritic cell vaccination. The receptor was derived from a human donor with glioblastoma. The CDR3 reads CASSISGGGYNEQFF. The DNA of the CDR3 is TGTGCCAGTAGTATAAGTGGCGGGGGTTACAATGAGCAGTTCTTC.